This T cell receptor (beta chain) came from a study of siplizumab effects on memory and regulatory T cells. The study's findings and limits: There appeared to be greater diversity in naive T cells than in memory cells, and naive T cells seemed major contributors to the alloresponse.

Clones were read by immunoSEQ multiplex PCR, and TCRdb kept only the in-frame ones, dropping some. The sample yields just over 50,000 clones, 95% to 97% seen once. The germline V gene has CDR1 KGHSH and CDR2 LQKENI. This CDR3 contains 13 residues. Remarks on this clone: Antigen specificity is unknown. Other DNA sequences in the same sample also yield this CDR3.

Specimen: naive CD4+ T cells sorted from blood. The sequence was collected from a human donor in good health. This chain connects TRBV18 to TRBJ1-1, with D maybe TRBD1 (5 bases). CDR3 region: CAYGGAANTEAFF. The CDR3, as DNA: TGTGCTTACGGCGGGGCGGCGAACACTGAAGCTTTCTTT. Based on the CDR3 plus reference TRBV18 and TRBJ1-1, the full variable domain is NAGVMQNPRHLVRRRGQEARLRCSPMKGHSHVYWYRQLPEEGLKFMVYLQKENIIDESGMPKERFSAEFPKEGPSILRIQQVVRGDSAAYFCAYGGAANTEAFFGQGTRLTVV.